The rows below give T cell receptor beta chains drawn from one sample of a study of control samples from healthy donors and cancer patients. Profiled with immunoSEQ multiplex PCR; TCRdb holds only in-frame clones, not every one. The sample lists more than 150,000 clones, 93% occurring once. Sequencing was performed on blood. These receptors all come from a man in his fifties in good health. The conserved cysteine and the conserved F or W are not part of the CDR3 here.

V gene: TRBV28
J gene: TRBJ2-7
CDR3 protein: ASSSPRPEQY

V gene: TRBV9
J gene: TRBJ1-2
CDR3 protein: ASSVTPSGYGYT

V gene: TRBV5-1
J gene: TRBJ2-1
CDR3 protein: ASSLAAGGSYNEQF

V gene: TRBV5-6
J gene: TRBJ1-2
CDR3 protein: ASSPGQTNYGYT

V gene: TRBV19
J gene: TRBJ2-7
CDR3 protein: ASSIGRDRAYEQY

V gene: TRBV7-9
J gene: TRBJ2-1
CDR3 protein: ASSARTGLQF

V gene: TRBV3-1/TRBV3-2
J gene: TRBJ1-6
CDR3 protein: ASSPGQMNSPLH

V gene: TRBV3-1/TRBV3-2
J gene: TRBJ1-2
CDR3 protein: ASSQDQGYGYT

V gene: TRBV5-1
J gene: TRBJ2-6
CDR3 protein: ASSFRSQSTGANVLT

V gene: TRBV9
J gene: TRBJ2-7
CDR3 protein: ASSVVHRGGYEQY

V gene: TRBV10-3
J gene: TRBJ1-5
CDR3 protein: AISEDRNQPQH

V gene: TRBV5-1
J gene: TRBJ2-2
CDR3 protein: ASGGTSVNTGELF

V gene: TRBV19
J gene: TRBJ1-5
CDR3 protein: ASSRPNQPQH

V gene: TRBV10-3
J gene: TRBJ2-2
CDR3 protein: AISTGTSGTGELF

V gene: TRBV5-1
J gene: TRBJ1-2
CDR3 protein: ASSHGSGGYT

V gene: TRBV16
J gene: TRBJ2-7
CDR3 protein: ASSQVLWGRFSYEQY

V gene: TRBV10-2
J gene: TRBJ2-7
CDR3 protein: ASSDSYEQY

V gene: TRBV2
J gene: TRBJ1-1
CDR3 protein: ASSERRVTEAF

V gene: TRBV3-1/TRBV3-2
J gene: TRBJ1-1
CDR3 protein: ASSQMSTEAF

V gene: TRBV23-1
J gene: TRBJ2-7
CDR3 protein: ASSQSGKGAHEQY

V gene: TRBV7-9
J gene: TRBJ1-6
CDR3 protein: ASSPGQGGSPLH

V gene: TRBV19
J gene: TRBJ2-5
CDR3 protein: ASSKDRGQETQY

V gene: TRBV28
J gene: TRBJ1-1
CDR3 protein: ASSLRSGQRAEAF

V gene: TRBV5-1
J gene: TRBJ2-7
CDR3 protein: ASSLGRLGRSYEQY

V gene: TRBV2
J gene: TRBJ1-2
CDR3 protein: ASRAGTGGNYGYT

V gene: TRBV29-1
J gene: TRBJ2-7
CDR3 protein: SVEGGLAGQY

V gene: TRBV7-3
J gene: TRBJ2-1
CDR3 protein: ASSLVGVYNEQF

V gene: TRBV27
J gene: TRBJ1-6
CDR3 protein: ASSTIPPQTGGGNSPLH

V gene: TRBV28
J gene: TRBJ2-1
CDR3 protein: ASSPRAGGYNEQF

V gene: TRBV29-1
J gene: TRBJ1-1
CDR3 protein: SADRGNTEAF

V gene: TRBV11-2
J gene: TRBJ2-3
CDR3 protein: ASSGSLTSGRGTDTQY

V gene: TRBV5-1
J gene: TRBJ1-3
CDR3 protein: ASRDSISGNTIY

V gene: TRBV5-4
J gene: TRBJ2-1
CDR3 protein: ASRSSGSNEQF

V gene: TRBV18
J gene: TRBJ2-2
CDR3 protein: ASSQLAGDIGELF

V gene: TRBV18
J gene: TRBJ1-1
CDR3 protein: ASSRVPPGGMNTEAF

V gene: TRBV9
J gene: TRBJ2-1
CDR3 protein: ASSVGAGSYNEQF

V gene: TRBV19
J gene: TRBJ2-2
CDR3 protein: ASRGTSDSGELF

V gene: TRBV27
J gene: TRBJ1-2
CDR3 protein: ASSFHGQGGGYT

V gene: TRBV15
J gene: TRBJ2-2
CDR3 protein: ATGLAGYDTGELF

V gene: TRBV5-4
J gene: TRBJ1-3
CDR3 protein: ASRPGTASSGNTIY